These T cell receptor beta chains were read from a single sample in a study of shared clonotypes between healthy human individuals. Sequencing was performed with immunoSEQ multiplex PCR; in TCRdb, only in-frame clones are kept and a portion is missing. The sample contains more than 2,000,000 clones, about 92% of which appear only once. Sequencing used naive CD4+ T cells from PBMCs. These receptors all come from a man aged 18 to 30 in good health. Some clones in this sample may be carry-over from other donors' samples. CDR3s include the opening cysteine and the closing phenylalanine or tryptophan. The D gene is left open where the match is weak. Clone size is given for some rows only: seen once, a few or many times, or a class if the clone is expanded.

size: .; J: TRBJ2-1; D: .; V: TRBV6-6; DNA: TGTGCCAGCAGTTACGGATCTAGGGTCGATGAGCAGTTCTTC; CDR3: CASSYGSRVDEQFF
size: once; J: TRBJ2-3; D: TRBD2; V: TRBV5-1; DNA: TGCGCCAGCAGCGTAATGGGCGGGAGAACTACGCAGTATTTT; CDR3: CASSVMGGRTTQYF
size: .; J: TRBJ2-2; D: .; V: TRBV7-8; DNA: TGTGCCAGCAGCTTAACCGGGACTCCCCCCGGGGAGCTGTTTTTT; CDR3: CASSLTGTPPGELFF
size: once; J: TRBJ2-1; D: .; V: TRBV6-1; DNA: TGTGCCAGCAGTGTAGCTAGGACGGGTGAGCAGTTCTTC; CDR3: CASSVARTGEQFF
size: .; J: TRBJ1-1; D: .; V: TRBV2; DNA: TGTGCCAGAGAAAGTGGCACTGAAGCTTTCTTT; CDR3: CARESGTEAFF
size: .; J: TRBJ1-3; D: .; V: TRBV28; DNA: TGTGCCACCGGTGGAGGAAACACCATATATTTT; CDR3: CATGGGNTIYF
size: .; J: TRBJ2-1; D: .; V: TRBV5-5; DNA: TGTGCCAGCAGCCCCGGGACCAACTACAATGAGCAGTTCTTC; CDR3: CASSPGTNYNEQFF
size: .; J: TRBJ2-2; D: TRBD2; V: TRBV7-3; DNA: TGTGCCAGCAGCTTACTAGCGGGAGGGCCGGGGAACACCGGGGAGCTGTTTTTT; CDR3: CASSLLAGGPGNTGELFF
size: .; J: TRBJ2-3; D: .; V: TRBV2; DNA: TGTGCCAGCAGCAAGGGGGGTGGCACAGATACGCAGTATTTT; CDR3: CASSKGGGTDTQYF
size: .; J: TRBJ2-6; D: TRBD1; V: TRBV30; DNA: TGTGCCTGGACCTTGGACAGGGCGTTCGGGGCCAACGTCCTGACTTTC; CDR3: CAWTLDRAFGANVLTF
size: once; J: TRBJ1-4; D: .; V: TRBV28; DNA: TGTGCCAGCAGTTTATCGGCACGGCATAATGAAAAACTGTTTTTT; CDR3: CASSLSARHNEKLFF
size: .; J: TRBJ2-5; D: .; V: TRBV5-1; DNA: TGCGCCAGTGGGTCTGAGACCCAGTACTTC; CDR3: CASGSETQYF
size: .; J: TRBJ2-2; D: TRBD2; V: TRBV12-5; DNA: TGTGCTAGTGGTTTGGTACTAGCGGGAGCGTTTGGGGAGCTGTTTTTT; CDR3: CASGLVLAGAFGELFF
size: .; J: TRBJ2-7; D: TRBD2; V: TRBV18; DNA: TGTGCCAGCTCACCCCCTAGCGGGACCTTCGAGCAGTACTTC; CDR3: CASSPPSGTFEQYF
size: .; J: TRBJ1-2; D: .; V: TRBV18; DNA: TGTGCCAGCTCACCACGGGCGGGGGCAGACTATGGCTACACCTTC; CDR3: CASSPRAGADYGYTF
size: once; J: TRBJ1-1; D: .; V: TRBV28; DNA: TGTGCCAGCAGTTTATGGGCAGGATCAACAGATGAAGCTTTCTTT; CDR3: CASSLWAGSTDEAFF
size: .; J: TRBJ2-2; D: .; V: TRBV7-8; DNA: TGTGCCAGCAGCCAACAGGGACTGGCAAACACCGGGGAGCTGTTTTTT; CDR3: CASSQQGLANTGELFF
size: .; J: TRBJ2-5; D: TRBD2; V: TRBV5-4; DNA: TGTGCCAGCAGGCCTCTCCGAACTAGCGGGGTCGGGACCCAGTACTTC; CDR3: CASRPLRTSGVGTQYF
size: .; J: TRBJ2-2; D: .; V: TRBV10-3; DNA: TGTGCCATCAGTGAGGGAAAGGAAGGGTTCCCCGGGGAGCTGTTTTTT; CDR3: CAISEGKEGFPGELFF
size: .; J: TRBJ1-2; D: .; V: TRBV6-1; DNA: TGTGCCAGCAGTAGAGGGACGGATTATTATGGCTACACCTTC; CDR3: CASSRGTDYYGYTF
size: .; J: TRBJ2-7; D: .; V: TRBV30; DNA: TGTGCCTGTACGTCCCTCCTCGGGGACCCTATGTCCTACGAGCAGTACTTC; CDR3: CACTSLLGDPMSYEQYF
size: .; J: TRBJ2-4; D: .; V: TRBV7-2; DNA: TGTGCCAGCAGCGTAGACCATAATCCGCGAAACATTCAGTACTTC; CDR3: CASSVDHNPRNIQYF
size: .; J: TRBJ2-3; D: .; V: TRBV12-2; DNA: TGTGCAAGTCGCTTTCAGATTGGTATCAGGGGGCGGGATACGCAGTATTTT; CDR3: CASRFQIGIRGRDTQYF
size: .; J: TRBJ2-7; D: .; V: TRBV13; DNA: TGTGCCAGCAGCTCCGGAACCTACGAGCAGTACTTC; CDR3: CASSSGTYEQYF
size: .; J: TRBJ2-1; D: TRBD2; V: TRBV28; DNA: TGTGCCAGCAGCCGCGGACTAGCTGGGGATGAGCAGTTCTTC; CDR3: CASSRGLAGDEQFF
size: .; J: TRBJ1-5; D: .; V: TRBV5-1; DNA: TGCGCCAGCAGCTTGGGTAATGGGGGGAGCCAGCCCCAGCATTTT; CDR3: CASSLGNGGSQPQHF
size: .; J: TRBJ2-4; D: .; V: TRBV28; DNA: TGTGCCAGCAGTGGGGGGAGCCTTGGGGAAAACATTCAGTACTTC; CDR3: CASSGGSLGENIQYF
size: .; J: TRBJ2-7; D: TRBD1; V: TRBV11-2; DNA: TGTGCCAGCAGCGCGATAGGGGGGGACAGGGCCCCCTACGAGCAGTACTTC; CDR3: CASSAIGGDRAPYEQYF
size: once; J: TRBJ1-1; D: .; V: TRBV10-3; DNA: TGTGCCATCAGTGAGGGGGGGGCCCCACAGACTGAAGCTTTCTTT; CDR3: CAISEGGAPQTEAFF
size: .; J: TRBJ2-1; D: TRBD2; V: TRBV9; DNA: TGTGCCAGCTCCGGGACTAGCGGGAGCAATGAGCAGTTCTTC; CDR3: CASSGTSGSNEQFF
size: .; J: TRBJ2-5; D: TRBD1; V: TRBV5-8; DNA: TGTGCCAGCAGCCCTAGACAGGGTAGAGAGACCCAGTACTTC; CDR3: CASSPRQGRETQYF
size: .; J: TRBJ2-3; D: TRBD2; V: TRBV6-4; DNA: TGTGCCAGCAGCGACCATACAACAGCGGGAGATGTCACAGATACGCAGTATTTT; CDR3: CASSDHTTAGDVTDTQYF
size: .; J: TRBJ2-1; D: TRBD1; V: TRBV18; DNA: TGTGCCAGCTCACCACAGGGGGCGTTTGACAATGAGCAGTTCTTC; CDR3: CASSPQGAFDNEQFF
size: .; J: TRBJ2-1; D: TRBD2; V: TRBV5-6; DNA: TGTGCCAGCAGCAACCTAGCGGACTCCTACAATGAGCAGTTCTTC; CDR3: CASSNLADSYNEQFF
size: .; J: TRBJ2-1; D: TRBD2; V: TRBV7-9; DNA: TGTGCCAGCAGCTGGAATCTACTAGCGGGAGGAACCTCCTACAATGAGCAGTTCTTC; CDR3: CASSWNLLAGGTSYNEQFF
size: .; J: TRBJ1-3; D: .; V: TRBV6-1; DNA: TGTGCCAGCAGGGAAATTACAGGGCGCTCTGGAAACACCATATATTTT; CDR3: CASREITGRSGNTIYF
size: .; J: TRBJ2-5; D: .; V: TRBV6-6; DNA: TGTGCCAGCAACTCCGGGACACACTATCTGGAAGAGTACTTC; CDR3: CASNSGTHYLEEYF
size: .; J: TRBJ2-5; D: TRBD1; V: TRBV5-1; DNA: TGCGCCAGCAGCTCGGGACAGGGAAAAGAGACCCAGTACTTC; CDR3: CASSSGQGKETQYF
size: once; J: TRBJ2-3; D: .; V: TRBV19; DNA: TGTGCCAGTAGTATCGGTTCGGGGGCAGATACGCAGTATTTT; CDR3: CASSIGSGADTQYF
size: .; J: TRBJ2-2; D: TRBD1; V: TRBV5-6; DNA: TGTGCCAGCAGGCGAACAGGGGACGACACCGGGGAGCTGTTTTTT; CDR3: CASRRTGDDTGELFF
size: .; J: TRBJ2-7; D: .; V: TRBV28; DNA: TGTGCCAGCACTGGCCCGTTAGGGACGGTTCTTTACGAGCAGTACTTC; CDR3: CASTGPLGTVLYEQYF
size: .; J: TRBJ1-2; D: TRBD1; V: TRBV4-2; DNA: TGTGCCAGCAGCCAAGAAAGTGGGGACAGGGGGCGCGTTGGCTACACCTTC; CDR3: CASSQESGDRGRVGYTF
size: .; J: TRBJ2-1; D: TRBD1; V: TRBV29-1; DNA: TGCAGCGTAGGACAGGGAAACAATGAGCAGTTCTTC; CDR3: CSVGQGNNEQFF
size: .; J: TRBJ2-3; D: .; V: TRBV2; DNA: TGTGCCAGCAGTAAACGGGATAGCGGCTCCAGGGATACGCAGTATTTT; CDR3: CASSKRDSGSRDTQYF
size: .; J: TRBJ2-5; D: .; V: TRBV28; DNA: TGTGCCAGCAGTTTATTTCAGGGGACCCAGTACTTC; CDR3: CASSLFQGTQYF
size: .; J: TRBJ2-3; D: .; V: TRBV29-1; DNA: TGCAGCGTTCGTATTAGGGCCTTGGATACGCAGTATTTT; CDR3: CSVRIRALDTQYF
size: .; J: TRBJ2-5; D: TRBD2; V: TRBV11-2; DNA: TGTGCCAGCAGCTTAGGCCTTCTAGCGGGAGGTCAACGGGGGGAGACCCAGTACTTC; CDR3: CASSLGLLAGGQRGETQYF
size: .; J: TRBJ2-7; D: .; V: TRBV18; DNA: TGTGCCAGCTCTCACGGCGAGGGGAGCGAGCAGTACTTC; CDR3: CASSHGEGSEQYF
size: once; J: TRBJ1-1; D: .; V: TRBV5-1; DNA: TGCGCCAGCACCTCCCTCCCCGGTGGGGACACTGAAGCTTTCTTT; CDR3: CASTSLPGGDTEAFF
size: .; J: TRBJ2-7; D: .; V: TRBV5-1; DNA: TGCGCCAGCAACGAGGGGCGCTACGAGCAGTACTTC; CDR3: CASNEGRYEQYF
size: .; J: TRBJ2-5; D: .; V: TRBV5-1; DNA: TGCGCCAGCAGCTTGTCGTCCGAGGGGACCCAGTACTTC; CDR3: CASSLSSEGTQYF
size: .; J: TRBJ1-1; D: .; V: TRBV28; DNA: TGTGCCAGCAGTTTTACCTGGACAGCTGGGGGCACTGAAGCTTTCTTT; CDR3: CASSFTWTAGGTEAFF
size: few; J: TRBJ1-1; D: TRBD1; V: TRBV7-9; DNA: TGTGCCAGCAGGTCTAACAGGGGTGAGAACACTGAAGCTTTCTTT; CDR3: CASRSNRGENTEAFF
size: .; J: TRBJ1-2; D: .; V: TRBV7-6; DNA: TGTGCCAGCAGCCAACTTCCCGGGGCAGGCTATGGCTACACCTTC; CDR3: CASSQLPGAGYGYTF